The TCR beta chain described here comes from a study of Tregs in tolerant kidney transplant recipients. Unstimulated regulatory T cells (CD4+CD25+CD127-), CD4+CD25- non-regulatory cells, CD4 and CD8 cells were FACS-sorted from thawed PBMCs. Sequencing used immunoSEQ multiplex PCR; TCRdb keeps in-frame clones, though not all of them. The sample has roughly 66,000 clones; just under 95% are singletons. Study results and caveats: In tolerant patients, donor-specific Tregs outgrew total Tregs, suggesting antigen-driven expansion.

About this clone: The antigen is not known.

With V trimmed by 4 bases and J by 4 bases, 3 bases remained unmatched. The CDR3 has 13 amino acids. CDR1 and CDR2 from the germline V gene are MNHEY and SMNVEV (reference sequence). The clonotype was recovered from a human donor who received a combined kidney and bone marrow transplant. The V gene is TRBV27, the J gene TRBJ1-2; 7 nucleotides agree with TRBD1. The input for sequencing was CD8+ T cells from blood, taken before the transplant. CDR3 nucleotides: TGTGCCAGCAGTTGGACAGGTAGCTATGGCTACACCTTC. Translating gives CASSWTGSYGYTF.